A selection of T cell receptor beta chains follows, all from one sample in a study of T cells after yellow fever vaccination. TCRdb re-derived calls from the 5' RACE reads in MiXCR, one entry per CDR3 protein. Of 620,000 or so distinct CDR3 sequences listed, over 9% are singletons. Source: PBMCs, taken on the day of the yellow fever booster vaccination. Receptors were obtained from a man aged 25 to 40 who received the YFV17D yellow fever vaccine. The CDR3 runs from the conserved cysteine through the conserved F or W. The order of the fields is D gene, J gene, V gene, clone size, CDR3 protein, CDR3 DNA. A D gene is named only where the DNA matches it firmly. The size field is filled for only some rows; it gives once, few, many or a size class.

d_gene: TRBD2; j_gene: TRBJ2-5; v_gene: TRBV20-1; abundance: few; CDR3aa: CSGLLAGAETQYF; CDR3nt: TGCAGCGGACTACTAGCGGGAGCAGAGACCCAGTACTTC
d_gene: .; j_gene: TRBJ2-3; v_gene: TRBV7-2; abundance: many; CDR3aa: CASSFRGTDTQYF; CDR3nt: TGTGCCAGCAGCTTTCGGGGCACAGATACGCAGTATTTT
d_gene: TRBD2; j_gene: TRBJ2-7; v_gene: TRBV20-1; abundance: .; CDR3aa: CSAHSSGSSYEQYF; CDR3nt: TGCAGTGCTCATTCTAGCGGAAGCTCCTACGAGCAGTACTTC
d_gene: .; j_gene: TRBJ2-3; v_gene: TRBV29-1; abundance: few; CDR3aa: CSGGGLGPFSTDTQYF; CDR3nt: TGCAGCGGGGGGGGGCTTGGTCCCTTCAGCACAGATACGCAGTATTTT
d_gene: .; j_gene: TRBJ2-1; v_gene: TRBV24-1; abundance: few; CDR3aa: CATSEGPGRVVPNEQFF; CDR3nt: TGTGCCACCAGTGAAGGCCCGGGCAGGGTAGTGCCCAATGAGCAGTTCTTC
d_gene: .; j_gene: TRBJ2-2; v_gene: TRBV7-2; abundance: .; CDR3aa: CASSLEVQSTGELFF; CDR3nt: TGTGCCAGCAGCTTAGAGGTCCAATCCACCGGGGAGCTGTTTTTT
d_gene: TRBD1; j_gene: TRBJ2-5; v_gene: TRBV7-9; abundance: many; CDR3aa: CASSAQGTARETQYF; CDR3nt: TGTGCCAGCAGCGCCCAAGGGACAGCCCGGGAGACCCAGTACTTC
d_gene: TRBD2; j_gene: TRBJ2-1; v_gene: TRBV29-1; abundance: .; CDR3aa: CSVEDASGRALDNEQFF; CDR3nt: TGCAGCGTTGAAGACGCGAGCGGGAGGGCCCTCGACAATGAGCAGTTCTTC
d_gene: .; j_gene: TRBJ2-3; v_gene: TRBV6-5; abundance: .; CDR3aa: CASNTPGSDTQYF; CDR3nt: TGTGCCAGCAATACTCCAGGTTCTGATACGCAGTATTTT
d_gene: .; j_gene: TRBJ2-7; v_gene: TRBV7-2; abundance: .; CDR3aa: CASSPWGATGYEQYF; CDR3nt: TGTGCCAGCAGCCCGTGGGGGGCTACTGGGTACGAGCAGTACTTC
d_gene: .; j_gene: TRBJ2-4; v_gene: TRBV20-1; abundance: few; CDR3aa: CSAKTGRNIQYF; CDR3nt: TGCAGTGCTAAAACAGGGAGGAACATTCAGTACTTC
d_gene: .; j_gene: TRBJ2-5; v_gene: TRBV3-1; abundance: .; CDR3aa: CASSQDRSAGRETQYF; CDR3nt: TGTGCCAGCAGCCAAGATCGGTCGGCAGGGCGAGAGACCCAGTACTTC